These T cell receptor beta chains were read from a single sample in a study of OX40 agonist ivuxolimab in advanced cancers. Libraries were prepared by immunoSEQ multiplex PCR; TCRdb keeps only in-frame clonotypes and omits some of them. The data contain roughly 60,000 clones, roughly nine tenths of them singletons. The source was CD4+ or CD8+ T cells sorted from blood, collected in a trial of the OX40 agonist ivuxolimab. These receptors were taken from an adult with an advanced solid tumor such as melanoma, head and neck, liver or kidney cancer. Each CDR3 is given with its conserved first and last residue. D genes are given only for firm matches. Clone size, where shown, is once, few, many, or a class for clones that have expanded.

cdr3_nt: TGTGCCACCAGCCCTGCGGGCAGGACCTACGAGCGGCAGTACTTC
cdr3_aa: CATSPAGRTYERQYF
d_call: .
j_call: TRBJ2-7
v_call: TRBV15
clone_size: .

cdr3_nt: TGTGCCAGCAGCCCAAGTGCCGGGGCAGCAAATAATTCACCCCTCCACTTT
cdr3_aa: CASSPSAGAANNSPLHF
d_call: .
j_call: TRBJ1-6
v_call: TRBV9
clone_size: .

cdr3_nt: TGCGCCAGCAGGGGCGGGCCCTCCTCTGGGGCCAACGTCCTGACTTTC
cdr3_aa: CASRGGPSSGANVLTF
d_call: .
j_call: TRBJ2-6
v_call: TRBV5-1
clone_size: .

cdr3_nt: TGTGCCAGCACCGGACAGGGCCGAACTTCCACTGAAGCTTTCTTT
cdr3_aa: CASTGQGRTSTEAFF
d_call: TRBD1
j_call: TRBJ1-1
v_call: TRBV6-6
clone_size: once

cdr3_nt: TGTGCCAGCTCACCGATGACAGGGGGAGTCAATGAGCAGTTCTTC
cdr3_aa: CASSPMTGGVNEQFF
d_call: TRBD1
j_call: TRBJ2-1
v_call: TRBV18
clone_size: .

cdr3_nt: TGCGCCAGCAGCCACGTTTCTAGCGGGCTGGGGAGCTCCTACGAGCAGTACTTC
cdr3_aa: CASSHVSSGLGSSYEQYF
d_call: TRBD2
j_call: TRBJ2-7
v_call: TRBV4-1
clone_size: .

cdr3_nt: TGTGCCAGCAGGGGTTCTGGAAACACCATATATTTT
cdr3_aa: CASRGSGNTIYF
d_call: .
j_call: TRBJ1-3
v_call: TRBV6-1
clone_size: .

cdr3_nt: TGTGCCAGCAGCCCGAACCGGGGGAACACAGATACGCAGTATTTT
cdr3_aa: CASSPNRGNTDTQYF
d_call: .
j_call: TRBJ2-3
v_call: TRBV7-2
clone_size: .

cdr3_nt: TGTGCCAGCAGCGCCCCTAGATTTAATGAAAAACTGTTTTTT
cdr3_aa: CASSAPRFNEKLFF
d_call: .
j_call: TRBJ1-4
v_call: TRBV7-6
clone_size: .

cdr3_nt: TGCGCCAGCAGCTTGGTGGCAGGGACCCAAGAGACCCAGTACTTC
cdr3_aa: CASSLVAGTQETQYF
d_call: .
j_call: TRBJ2-5
v_call: TRBV5-1
clone_size: .

cdr3_nt: TGCGCCAGCAACCGACTAGCGGGATACACAGATACGCAGTATTTT
cdr3_aa: CASNRLAGYTDTQYF
d_call: TRBD2
j_call: TRBJ2-3
v_call: TRBV5-1
clone_size: .

cdr3_nt: TGTGCCAGCAGCGTAGGCCTGGGTGGACCCGGGACTTCCTACGAGCAGTACTTC
cdr3_aa: CASSVGLGGPGTSYEQYF
d_call: .
j_call: TRBJ2-7
v_call: TRBV9
clone_size: .

cdr3_nt: TGTGCCAGCAGTGTACCTGCGGGGCAAGAGACCCAGTACTTC
cdr3_aa: CASSVPAGQETQYF
d_call: .
j_call: TRBJ2-5
v_call: TRBV6-1
clone_size: .

cdr3_nt: TGCGCCAGCAGTCAACCCGGGACGGGGACATACGAGCAGTTCTTC
cdr3_aa: CASSQPGTGTYEQFF
d_call: .
j_call: TRBJ2-1
v_call: TRBV23-1
clone_size: .

cdr3_nt: TGTGCCTGGAGCCCTGGGGGCAATGAGCAGTTCTTC
cdr3_aa: CAWSPGGNEQFF
d_call: .
j_call: TRBJ2-1
v_call: TRBV30
clone_size: .

cdr3_nt: TGCGCCAGCAGCTTGTTGGGCGAGACCCAGTACTTC
cdr3_aa: CASSLLGETQYF
d_call: .
j_call: TRBJ2-5
v_call: TRBV5-1
clone_size: .

cdr3_nt: TGTGCCAGCTCACCGCGGACAGGGCTTACCTATGGCTACACCTTC
cdr3_aa: CASSPRTGLTYGYTF
d_call: TRBD1
j_call: TRBJ1-2
v_call: TRBV18
clone_size: .

cdr3_nt: TGTGCCAGCAGCCTTGACAGTCAACTGTTTTTT
cdr3_aa: CASSLDSQLFF
d_call: .
j_call: TRBJ1-4
v_call: TRBV21-1
clone_size: .

cdr3_nt: TGTGCCACCAGCAGCCCTTTGGGAGGGGGCGCTTTTCCTGGAAACACCATATATTTT
cdr3_aa: CATSSPLGGGAFPGNTIYF
d_call: TRBD1
j_call: TRBJ1-3
v_call: TRBV15
clone_size: .